A single sample is the source of the 18 T cell receptor beta chains below, sequenced in a study of shared clonotypes between healthy human individuals. Data came from immunoSEQ multiplex PCR; TCRdb stores just in-frame clones and leaves some out. The profile shows 1,500,000 or so clones, approximately 96% of them singletons. The sample taken for sequencing was naive CD4+ T cells sorted from blood. As to subset: CD45RA+ positively selected. These receptors came from a man younger than 45 in good health.

The rearrangement joins TRBV7-9 to TRBJ2-7; TRBD2 matches 8 bases. The junction had 14 bases not matched to a gene; V was cut back by 2 bases and J by 5 bases. CDR3 length equals 17 residues. Germline V gene lookup returns CDR1 SEHNR and CDR2 FQNEAQ (reference sequence). The CDR3 DNA reads as TGTGCCAGCAGCTTAAAGAAGTTGGATAGCGGGAACAACGAGCAGTACTTC. Amino acids: CASSLKKLDSGNNEQYF.

This rearrangement joins TRBV7-8 to TRBJ2-7; tentatively, D is TRBD1 or TRBD2 (5 bases each). This CDR3 has 14 amino acids. V lost 2 bases and J 0 bases, leaving 8 bases between the germline ends. Per the germline V gene, CDR1 is SGHVS and CDR2 is FQNEAQ. CDR3 residues: CASSLRDHSYEQYF. As DNA, the CDR3 is TGTGCCAGCAGCTTAAGGGACCACTCCTACGAGCAGTACTTC.

This chain joins TRBV9 and TRBJ2-3, with 9 bases that match TRBD2. The CDR3 has 16 amino acids. From germline, CDR1 is SGDLS and CDR2 YYNGEE. V lost 4 bases to trimming and J lost 2 bases; unmatched junction nucleotides: 8. DNA for the CDR3: TGTGCCAGCAGCCCCCGCGGGACTAGCCCCACAGATACGCAGTATTTT. Protein product: CASSPRGTSPTDTQYF.

This clone was seen a single time. The chain couples TRBV28 to TRBJ1-1; possible D gene TRBD1, 6 bases. The V end lost 7 bases, the J end lost 10 bases, and 22 bases lay between the germline ends. The length of the CDR3 is 14 residues. Germline CDR1 and CDR2: MDHEN and SYDVKM. CDR3 protein: CASTIGGQKEGAFF. The CDR3 DNA follows: TGTGCCAGCACCATAGGTGGACAGAAAGAAGGAGCTTTCTTT.

The genes are TRBV7-8 and TRBJ2-1; weak D call: TRBD2 (6 bases). V lost 4 bases and J 1 base, leaving 11 bases between the germline ends. This CDR3 is built from 15 residues. CDR1 and CDR2 from the germline V gene are SGHVS and FQNEAQ. As DNA, the CDR3 is TGTGCCAGCAGCTCTCTAGCGAAATCCTACAATGAGCAGTTCTTC. Its protein product is CASSSLAKSYNEQFF.

The CDR3 protein is CASSTLAGATDTQYF. The CDR3 DNA follows: TGTGCCAGTAGTACGCTAGCGGGGGCCACAGATACGCAGTATTTT. The chain carries TRBV19 and TRBJ2-3, with 10 bases lining up with TRBD2. The CDR3 consists of 15 residues. Germline loops: CDR1 LNHDA, CDR2 SQIVND (reference sequence). The J segment lost 2 bases and the V segment lost 4 bases, leaving 3 bases of the junction unmatched.

This chain joins TRBV10-2 and TRBJ2-1, with unresolved D. The germline V and J ends were trimmed by 11 bases and 10 bases, with 15 bases remaining between them. CDR3 length: 11 amino acids. CDR1 WSHSY and CDR2 SAAADI come from the germline V gene. DNA of the CDR3: TGCGCCTGTTCTATAGCTGACGAGCAGTTCTTC. The encoded protein is CACSIADEQFF.

This chain joins TRBV10-3 and TRBJ1-4; D gene unclear. The germline V gene encodes CDR1 ENHRY and CDR2 SYGVKD. The CDR3 sequence is 14 residues long. V was pared by 3 bases and J by 2 bases, with 7 bases between. The CDR3 DNA reads TGTGCCATCAGTGATGGTGAGACTAATGAAAAACTGTTTTTT. Translated, it gives CAISDGETNEKLFF.

The chain carries TRBV4-3 and TRBJ1-5; D call uncertain. CDR1 and CDR2 from the germline V gene are LGHNA and YSLEER. Trimming removed 1 base at V and 3 bases at J, with 7 bases between. This CDR3 contains 14 residues. The CDR3 loop reads CASSQATNNQPQHF. CDR3 DNA sequence: TGCGCCAGCAGCCAAGCAACGAACAATCAGCCCCAGCATTTT.

The gene calls are TRBV7-8 and TRBJ2-5; D possibly corresponds to TRBD1 (5 bases). Germline CDR1 SGHVS, CDR2 FQNEAQ. This CDR3 region has 17 residues. Trimming stripped 5 bases from V and 6 bases from J, with 25 bases between. CDR3 region: CASSPIKEYTGLKTQYF. The CDR3 coding sequence is TGTGCCAGCAGCCCTATTAAGGAATATACAGGTTTGAAGACCCAGTACTTC. The full variable domain, rest sourced from reference TRBV7-8 and TRBJ2-5, is GAGVSQSPRYKVAKRGQDVALRCDPISGHVSLFWYQQALGQGPEFLTYFQNEAQLDKSGLPSDRFFAERPEGSVSTLKIQRTQQEDSAVYLCASSPIKEYTGLKTQYFGPGTRLLVL.

The genes are TRBV5-5 and TRBJ1-1; perhaps TRBD1 as D (5 bases). Germline CDR1 SGHKS, CDR2 YYEKEE (reference sequence). The CDR3 covers 9 residues. Trimming pared 8 bases from V and 9 bases from J, leaving 8 bases between. The CDR3 coding sequence is TGTGCCAGTCCAGGGCAAGCTTTCTTT. Translation gives CASPGQAFF.

Concerning this clone itself: This specimen includes other DNA sequences encoding the same CDR3. The CDR3 DNA reads TGCGCCAGCAGCTTGGAAGGGGCCGAGCAGTACTTC. Residues: CASSLEGAEQYF. This rearrangement joins TRBV5-1 to TRBJ2-7, with a possible D match to TRBD1 (5 bases). Germline V gives CDR1 SGHRS, CDR2 YFSETQ. The CDR3 length is 12 residues. The V and J ends lost 0 bases and 6 bases respectively, with 7 bases between them.

The rearrangement uses TRBV2 and TRBJ1-3; the D is unclear. The CDR3 spans 15 residues. Germline-derived CDR1 and CDR2 are SNHLY and FYNNEI. The germline V and J ends were trimmed by 6 bases and 1 base, with 13 bases remaining between them. CDR3 in amino acids: CASSFADGSGNTIYF. The CDR3 DNA reads as TGTGCCAGCAGCTTCGCGGACGGGTCTGGAAACACCATATATTTT.

The V gene is TRBV19, the J gene TRBJ2-2; unclear D gene. V lost 3 bases to trimming and J lost 9 bases, with 11 bases between them. Germline V CDR1 and CDR2: LNHDA, SQIVND (reference sequence). The CDR3 extends over 13 amino acids. The CDR3: CASSIRGERELFF. The CDR3, as DNA: TGTGCCAGTAGTATCCGTGGGGAAAGGGAGCTGTTTTTT.

In this sample, this clone turned up once. The chain joins TRBV19 to TRBJ1-1; the match to TRBD1 covers 9 bases. CDR3 size: 18 residues. The germline V gene has CDR1 LNHDA and CDR2 SQIVND (reference sequence). V gave up 3 bases and J gave up 6 bases; unmatched junction bases: 17. The CDR3 coding sequence is TGTGCCAGTAGTATGTGGGCGGGACAGGGAGTTTATAACGCTGAAGCTTTCTTT. Translating gives CASSMWAGQGVYNAEAFF.

The V gene is TRBV5-1, the J gene TRBJ2-7, with D perhaps matching TRBD1 (6 bases). The CDR3 is 19 residues long. V shed 0 bases and J shed 2 bases, with 24 bases lying between them. Germline V gene lookup returns CDR1 SGHRS and CDR2 YFSETQ. CDR3 DNA sequence: TGCGCCAGCAGCTTGGGGGCTTTCATTCCGTCGGCAGGGGCCTACGAGCAGTACTTC. Translating gives CASSLGAFIPSAGAYEQYF.

Concerning this clone: This CDR3 is also generated by other DNA sequences in the sample. V and J are TRBV28 and TRBJ2-3; D is unclear. The CDR3 runs to 14 residues. V lost 3 bases to trimming and J lost 2 bases, with 9 bases between them. Germline V gives CDR1 MDHEN, CDR2 SYDVKM. The CDR3: CASSFSRDTDTQYF. DNA for the CDR3: TGTGCCAGCAGTTTTAGTAGGGACACAGATACGCAGTATTTT.

The chain is built from TRBV7-9 and TRBJ2-1; TRBD2 agrees at 8 bases. Germline V gives CDR1 SEHNR, CDR2 FQNEAQ (reference sequence). The CDR3 contains 16 residues. V was pared by 1 base and J by 6 bases, with 8 bases of the junction left unmatched. CDR3 coding DNA: TGTGCCAGCAGCTTAGTAGGGACTAGATCCATCAATGAGCAGTTCTTC. Translating it yields CASSLVGTRSINEQFF. The entire variable domain, with the rest obtained from reference TRBV7-9 and TRBJ2-1, is as follows: DTGVSQNPRHKITKRGQNVTFRCDPISEHNRLYWYRQTLGQGPEFLTYFQNEAQLEKSRLLSDRFSAERPKGSFSTLEIQRTEQGDSAMYLCASSLVGTRSINEQFFGPGTRLTVL.